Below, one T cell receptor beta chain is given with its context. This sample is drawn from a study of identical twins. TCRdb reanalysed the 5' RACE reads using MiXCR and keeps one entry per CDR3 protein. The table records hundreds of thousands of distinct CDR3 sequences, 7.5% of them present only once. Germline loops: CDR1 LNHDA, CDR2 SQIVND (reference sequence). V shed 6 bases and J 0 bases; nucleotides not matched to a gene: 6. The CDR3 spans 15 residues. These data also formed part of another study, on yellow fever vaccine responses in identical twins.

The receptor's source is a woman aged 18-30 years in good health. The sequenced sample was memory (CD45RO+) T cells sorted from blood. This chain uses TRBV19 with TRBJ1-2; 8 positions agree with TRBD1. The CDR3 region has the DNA TGTGCCAGTAGAGACAGGGGCCGCTCTAACTATGGCTACACCTTC. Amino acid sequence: CASRDRGRSNYGYTF.